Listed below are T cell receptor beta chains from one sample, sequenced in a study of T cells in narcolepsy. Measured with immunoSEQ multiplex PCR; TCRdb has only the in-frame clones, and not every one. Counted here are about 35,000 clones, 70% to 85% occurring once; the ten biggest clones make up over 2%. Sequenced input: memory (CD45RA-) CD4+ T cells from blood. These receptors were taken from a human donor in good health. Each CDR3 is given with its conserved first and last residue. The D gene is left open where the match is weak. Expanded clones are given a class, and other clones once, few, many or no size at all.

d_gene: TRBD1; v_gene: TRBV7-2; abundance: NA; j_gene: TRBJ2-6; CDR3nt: TGTGCCAGCAGCTTCAGACAGGGCGAGGCCAACGTCCTGACTTTC; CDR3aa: CASSFRQGEANVLTF
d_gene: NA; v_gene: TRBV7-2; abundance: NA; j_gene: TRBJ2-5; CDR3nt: TGTGCCAGCAGCCCGCCGAGCAGGCTCCAAGAGACCCAGTACTTC; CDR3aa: CASSPPSRLQETQYF
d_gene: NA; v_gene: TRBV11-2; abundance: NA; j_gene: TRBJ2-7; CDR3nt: TGTGCCAGCAGCTTAGCCTGGGGGCCGTACGAGCAGTACTTC; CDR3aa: CASSLAWGPYEQYF
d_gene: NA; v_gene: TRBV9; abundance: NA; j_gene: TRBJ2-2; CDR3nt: TGTGCCAGCAGCGTAGGCCCGTCGAACACCGGGGAGCTGTTTTTT; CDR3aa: CASSVGPSNTGELFF
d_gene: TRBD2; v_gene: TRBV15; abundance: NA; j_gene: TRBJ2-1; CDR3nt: TGTGCCACCAGCACGGGACTAGGGACGTACAATGAGCAGTTCTTC; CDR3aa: CATSTGLGTYNEQFF
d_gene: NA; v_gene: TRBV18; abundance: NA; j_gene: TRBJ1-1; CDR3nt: TGTGCCAGCTCAGAGGGGCTGCCCACTAAGGGTGAAGCTTTCTTT; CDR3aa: CASSEGLPTKGEAFF
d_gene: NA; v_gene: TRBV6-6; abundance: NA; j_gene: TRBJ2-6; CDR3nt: TGTGCCAGCAGTAGTGCTGGGGCCAACGTCCTGACTTTC; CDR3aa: CASSSAGANVLTF
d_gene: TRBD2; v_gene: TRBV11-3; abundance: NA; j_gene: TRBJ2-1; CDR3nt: TGTGCCAGCAGCCCGGGAGGGCCTCTAACAAACAATGAGCAGTTCTTC; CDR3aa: CASSPGGPLTNNEQFF
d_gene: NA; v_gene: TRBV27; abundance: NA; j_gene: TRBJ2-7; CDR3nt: TGTGCCAGCAAAACGAGACTAGGGCCCTACGAGCAGTACTTC; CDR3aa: CASKTRLGPYEQYF
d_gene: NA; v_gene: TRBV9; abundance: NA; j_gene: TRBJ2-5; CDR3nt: TGTGCCAGCAGCGGAAACGTTGGGGAGACCCAGTACTTC; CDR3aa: CASSGNVGETQYF
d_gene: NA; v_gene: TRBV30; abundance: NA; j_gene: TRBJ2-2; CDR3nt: TGTGCCTGGAGTGTATCCGGGGTAAACACCGGGGAGCTGTTTTTT; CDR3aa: CAWSVSGVNTGELFF
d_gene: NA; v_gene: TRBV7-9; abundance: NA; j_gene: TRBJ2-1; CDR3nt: TGTGCCAGCAGCACCAGGGGGGGCGGACCGCTCGCCTCTGAGCAGTTCTTC; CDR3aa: CASSTRGGGPLASEQFF
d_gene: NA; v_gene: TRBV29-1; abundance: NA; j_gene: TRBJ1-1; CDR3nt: TGCAGCGTCGCCCCCCCGGGGCAGGTGGTGAAAGCTTTCTTT; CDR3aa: CSVAPPGQVVKAFF
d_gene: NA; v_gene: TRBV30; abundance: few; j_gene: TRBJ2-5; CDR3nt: TGTGCCTGGAGTGTCGGCTGGGGGCGAGAGACCCAGTACTTC; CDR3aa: CAWSVGWGRETQYF
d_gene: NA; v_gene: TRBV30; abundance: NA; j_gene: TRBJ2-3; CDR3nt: TGTGCCTGGACAAGGCCTAGCACAGATACGCAGTATTTT; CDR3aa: CAWTRPSTDTQYF
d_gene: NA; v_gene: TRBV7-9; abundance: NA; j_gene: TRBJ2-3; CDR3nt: TGTGCCAGCAGCTTGGGGGACGGGCAGGGCACAGATACGCAGTATTTT; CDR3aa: CASSLGDGQGTDTQYF
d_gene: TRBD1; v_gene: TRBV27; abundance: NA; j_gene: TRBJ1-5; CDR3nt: TGTGCCAGCAGATCGGGGACAGGGGGGTATCAGCCCCAGCATTTT; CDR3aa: CASRSGTGGYQPQHF
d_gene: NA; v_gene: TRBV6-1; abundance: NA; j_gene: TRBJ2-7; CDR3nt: TGTGCCAGCAGTGAAGTCTCCAGGGGGGACTCCTACGAGCAGTACTTC; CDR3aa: CASSEVSRGDSYEQYF
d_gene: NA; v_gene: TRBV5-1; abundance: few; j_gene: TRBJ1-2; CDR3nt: TGCGCCAGCAGCCGTTACTTAGACACAGCTAACTATGGCTACACCTTC; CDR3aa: CASSRYLDTANYGYTF
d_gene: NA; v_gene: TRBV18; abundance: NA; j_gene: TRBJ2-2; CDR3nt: TGTGCCAGCTCACCTCTCATGGGGAATTCGAACGGGGAGCTGTTTTTT; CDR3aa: CASSPLMGNSNGELFF
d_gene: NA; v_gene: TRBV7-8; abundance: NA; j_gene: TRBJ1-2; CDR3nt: TGTGCCAGCAGCTCCGGGGTCTATGGCTACACCTTC; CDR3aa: CASSSGVYGYTF
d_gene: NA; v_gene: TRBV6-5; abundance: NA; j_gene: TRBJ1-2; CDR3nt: TGTGCCAGCAGCCGAAAACTCGGGGTTGGCTACACCTTC; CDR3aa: CASSRKLGVGYTF
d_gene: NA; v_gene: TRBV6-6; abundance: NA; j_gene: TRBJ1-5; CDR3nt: TGTGCCAGCAGTTACGGGACACCGAGCAATCAGCCCCAGCATTTT; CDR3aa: CASSYGTPSNQPQHF
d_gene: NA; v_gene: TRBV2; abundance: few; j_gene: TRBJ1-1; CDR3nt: TGTGCCAGCACCTTCACTCAGGCAGAAGCTTTCTTT; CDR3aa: CASTFTQAEAFF
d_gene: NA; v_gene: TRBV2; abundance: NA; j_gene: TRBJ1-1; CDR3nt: TGTGCCAGCAGTGAAGTGCGGGGCGACGAAGCTTTCTTT; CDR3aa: CASSEVRGDEAFF
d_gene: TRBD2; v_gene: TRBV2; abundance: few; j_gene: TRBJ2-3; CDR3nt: TGTGCCAGCACGGGGCGGGGGGCCCCTCTAGGCACAGATACGCAGTATTTT; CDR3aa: CASTGRGAPLGTDTQYF
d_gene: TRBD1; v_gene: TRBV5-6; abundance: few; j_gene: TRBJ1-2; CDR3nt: TGTGCCAGCAGCTGGATTTCAGGGGGCGCCTACACCTTC; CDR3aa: CASSWISGGAYTF
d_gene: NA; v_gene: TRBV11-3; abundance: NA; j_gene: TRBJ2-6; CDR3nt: TGTGCCAGCAGCTTAAGGGTGGGGGCCAACGTCCTGACTTTC; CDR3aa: CASSLRVGANVLTF
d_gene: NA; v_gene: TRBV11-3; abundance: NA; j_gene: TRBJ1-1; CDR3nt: TGTGCCAGCAGCTTAGTGGAGAACACTGAAGCTTTCTTT; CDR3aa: CASSLVENTEAFF
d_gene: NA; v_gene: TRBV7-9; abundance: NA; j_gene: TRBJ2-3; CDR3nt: TGTGCCAGCGGAACAGGGTATACGCAGTATTTT; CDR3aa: CASGTGYTQYF
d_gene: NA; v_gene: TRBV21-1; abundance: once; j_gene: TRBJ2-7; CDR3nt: TGTGCCAGCAGCAAAGTTGGGTCTTACGTAGCGGGCTCCTACGAGCAGTACTTC; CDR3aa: CASSKVGSYVAGSYEQYF
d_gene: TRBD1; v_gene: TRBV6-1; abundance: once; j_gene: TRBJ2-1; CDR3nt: TGTGCCAGTAGGGACAGCCTAGGGGAGCAGTTCTTC; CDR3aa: CASRDSLGEQFF
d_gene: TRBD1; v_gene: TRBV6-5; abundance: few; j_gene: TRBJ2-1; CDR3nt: TGTGCCAGCAGCCGCGCCGACAGGGGGCGGGGTGAGCAGTTCTTC; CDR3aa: CASSRADRGRGEQFF
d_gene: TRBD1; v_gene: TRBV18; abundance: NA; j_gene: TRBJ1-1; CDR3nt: TGTGCCAGCTCACCCGGGACAGGGAGAGACACTGAAGCTTTCTTT; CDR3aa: CASSPGTGRDTEAFF
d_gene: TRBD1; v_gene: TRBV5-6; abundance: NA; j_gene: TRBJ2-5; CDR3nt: TGTGCCAGCAGCCGGACAGGGGGCGCATTGTTGGGTGAGACCCAGTACTTC; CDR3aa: CASSRTGGALLGETQYF
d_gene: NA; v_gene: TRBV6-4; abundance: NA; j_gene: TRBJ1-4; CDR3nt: TGTGCCAGCAGACGGACGGGTGCAACTAATGAAAAACTGTTTTTT; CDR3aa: CASRRTGATNEKLFF
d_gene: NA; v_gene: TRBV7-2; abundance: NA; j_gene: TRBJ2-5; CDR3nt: TGTGCCAGTTCTATGAGCCCGCAGACCCAGTACTTC; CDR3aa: CASSMSPQTQYF
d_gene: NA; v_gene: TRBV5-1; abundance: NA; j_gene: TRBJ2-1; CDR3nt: TGCGCCAGCAGCCCGGATATTGAGCAGTTCTTC; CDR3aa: CASSPDIEQFF
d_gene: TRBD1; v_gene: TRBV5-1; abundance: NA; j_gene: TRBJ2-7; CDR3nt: TGCGCCAGCAGCCGGATACCGGGACAGGGTCTCGAGCAGTACTTC; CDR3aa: CASSRIPGQGLEQYF
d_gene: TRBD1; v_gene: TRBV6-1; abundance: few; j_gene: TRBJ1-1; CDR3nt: TGTGCCAGCCGGGACAGGGCAGCCACTGAAGCTTTCTTT; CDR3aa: CASRDRAATEAFF
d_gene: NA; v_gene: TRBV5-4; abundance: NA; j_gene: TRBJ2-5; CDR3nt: TGTGCCAGCAGCTTGGAGCAGCGTCAAGAGACCCAGTACTTC; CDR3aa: CASSLEQRQETQYF
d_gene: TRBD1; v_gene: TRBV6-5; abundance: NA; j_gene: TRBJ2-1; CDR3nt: TGTGCCAGCTCCCCTAGGGACAGGGGGCTTGAGCAGTTCTTC; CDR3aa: CASSPRDRGLEQFF
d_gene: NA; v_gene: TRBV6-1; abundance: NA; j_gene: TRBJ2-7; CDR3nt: TGTGCCAGCCGTACAGGGTTCGGGGAGTACTTC; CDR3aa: CASRTGFGEYF
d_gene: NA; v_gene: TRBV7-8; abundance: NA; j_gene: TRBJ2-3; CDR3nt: TGTGCCAGCAGCCACAGGACGGCTAGCACAGATACGCAGTATTTT; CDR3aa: CASSHRTASTDTQYF
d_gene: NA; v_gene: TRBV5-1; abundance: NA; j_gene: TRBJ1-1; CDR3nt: TGCGCCAGCAGCTCACAGGGCCTTGAAGCTTTCTTT; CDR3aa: CASSSQGLEAFF
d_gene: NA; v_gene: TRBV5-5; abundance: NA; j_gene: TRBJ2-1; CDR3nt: TGTGCCAGCAGCTCCCTTGGGTTCCTAAGGGATGAGCAGTTCTTC; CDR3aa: CASSSLGFLRDEQFF
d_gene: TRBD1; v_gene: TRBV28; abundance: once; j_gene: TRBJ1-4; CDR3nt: TGTGCCACCAAAGACAGGGACAGGGGGATAAATGAAAAACTGTTTTTT; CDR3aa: CATKDRDRGINEKLFF
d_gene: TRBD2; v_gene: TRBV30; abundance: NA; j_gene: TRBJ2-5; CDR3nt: TGTGCCTGGAAGGTGGGGGGGAACCAAGAGACCCAGTACTTC; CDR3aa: CAWKVGGNQETQYF
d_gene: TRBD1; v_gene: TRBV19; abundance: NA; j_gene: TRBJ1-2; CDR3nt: TGTGCCAGTAGTGTCGGACAGGGGCCTTATGGCTGCACCTTC; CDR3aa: CASSVGQGPYGCTF
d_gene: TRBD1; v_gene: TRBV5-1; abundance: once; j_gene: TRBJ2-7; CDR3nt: TGCGCCAGTAAGACGACAGGGGCGAGCTCCTACGAGCAGTACTTC; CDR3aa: CASKTTGASSYEQYF
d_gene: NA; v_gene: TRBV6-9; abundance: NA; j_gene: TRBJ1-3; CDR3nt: TGTGCCAGCAGTTTCGAAGGGGTCACTGGAAACACCATATATTTT; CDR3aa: CASSFEGVTGNTIYF
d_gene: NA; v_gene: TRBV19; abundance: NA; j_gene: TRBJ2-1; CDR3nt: TGTGCCAGTACCGATAGAATCAATGAGCAGTTCTTC; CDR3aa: CASTDRINEQFF
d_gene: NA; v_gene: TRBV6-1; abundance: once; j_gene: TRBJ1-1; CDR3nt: TGTGCCAGCAGTGAGACCCACACTGAAGCTTTCTTT; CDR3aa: CASSETHTEAFF
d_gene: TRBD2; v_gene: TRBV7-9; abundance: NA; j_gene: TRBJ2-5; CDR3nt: TGTGCCAGCAGCTTATCTAGCGGGGGCCAAGAGACCCAGTACTTC; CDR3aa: CASSLSSGGQETQYF
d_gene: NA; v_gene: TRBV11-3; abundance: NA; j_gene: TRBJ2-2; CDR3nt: TGTGCCAGCAGCTTCCAACGGAACTCCGGGGAGCTGTTTTTT; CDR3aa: CASSFQRNSGELFF
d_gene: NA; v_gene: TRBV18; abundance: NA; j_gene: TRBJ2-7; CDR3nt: TGTGCCAGCTCGGAGGGACAGCTCTACGAGCAGTACTTC; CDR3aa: CASSEGQLYEQYF
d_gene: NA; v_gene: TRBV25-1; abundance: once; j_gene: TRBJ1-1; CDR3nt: TGTGCCAGCAGTGAATATCAGGGTTCTGGGAACACTGAAGCTTTCTTT; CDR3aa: CASSEYQGSGNTEAFF
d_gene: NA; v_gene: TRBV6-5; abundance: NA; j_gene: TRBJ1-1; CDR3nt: TGTGCCAGCAGAAGTTCCCAGGTTCGAGGCACTGAAGCTTTCTTT; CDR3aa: CASRSSQVRGTEAFF
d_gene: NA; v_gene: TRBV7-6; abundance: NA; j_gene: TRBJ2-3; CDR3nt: TGTGCCAGCAGCTTAGCCGCAGGGTCAGATACGCAGTATTTT; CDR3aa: CASSLAAGSDTQYF